The 18 T cell receptor beta chains given below trace back to one sample, sequenced in a study of T cell repertoires in cytomegalovirus infection (dated by TCRdb to 2018 to 2020). The treatment or condition label, read with the paper, signifies: in vitro stimulation with specific CMV peptide epitopes to enrich CMV-specific T cells. These receptors lack a known antigen. Data came from an Illumina HiSeq 1500. The raw public data were reprocessed by TCRdb itself: fastp quality trimming at Q25, MiXCR clonotype calling, in-frame beta chains only. Rows with one shared CDR3 protein collapse into an entry with the most common genes and DNA. In this sample the table shows roughly 500,000 distinct CDR3 sequences, 30% to 35% of which occur a single time. Roughly a sixth of the sample comes from the top ten. This specimen consisted of cultured PBMCs, obtained from culture after CMV antigen stimulation. These receptors all stem from a human donor in good health (CMV status not recorded). Some clones in this sample may be carry-over from other donors' samples.

DNA of the CDR3: TGTGCCAGCAGTTTAGAGGTGGGGCGGATAGGGACCCAGTACTTC. It encodes CASSLEVGRIGTQYF. V and J are TRBV28 and TRBJ2-5; D perhaps matches TRBD1 (5 bases). Germline V gene lookup returns CDR1 MDHEN and CDR2 SYDVKM. Trimming took off 2 bases at V and 7 bases at J, with 17 bases between the two ends. This CDR3 comprises 15 residues.

This clonotype was seen ten or more times. The chain couples TRBV12-3 or TRBV12-4 to TRBJ1-4; TRBD1 might be the D (5 bases). The V end was cut by 6 bases, the J end by 8 bases, with 13 bases between. The CDR3 is 13 amino acids. CDR3 sequence (DNA): TGTGCCAGCAGCCTGGCAGGGACGGAAAAACTGTTTTTT. Residues: CASSLAGTEKLFF.

This clonotype was observed a handful of times. This chain links TRBV19 with TRBJ1-5; D uncertain. The CDR3 has 14 amino acids. The V end lost 5 bases, the J end lost 9 bases, and 17 bases lay between the germline ends. Looked up from germline, CDR1 is LNHDA and CDR2 is SQIVND (reference sequence). CDR3 coding DNA: TGTGCCAGTAGTCAAGACCCACGGGTCGCGCCCCAGCATTTT. It translates to CASSQDPRVAPQHF.

This clonotype occurred a few times. This chain uses TRBV4-1 with TRBJ2-5; D gene uncertain. There are 15 residues in the CDR3. CDR1 is MGHRA and CDR2 is YSYEKL in the germline V gene. V lost 3 bases and J lost 5, with 16 bases in between. This CDR3 reads CASSQGTTLRETQYF. CDR3 in DNA: TGCGCCAGCAGCCAGGGCACTACCTTAAGGGAGACCCAGTACTTC.

There are a few counts of this clonotype. The chain employs TRBV6-6 and TRBJ1-6; no definite D call. Germline V CDR1 and CDR2: MNHNY, SVGAGI (reference sequence). CDR3 length equals 13 residues. V was cut by 3 bases and J by 8 bases, with 8 bases left in between. For the CDR3, the DNA is TGTGCCAGCAGTTATAGTCTGGATTCACCCCTCCACTTT. Protein: CASSYSLDSPLHF.

This clonotype occurred many times. J is TRBJ2-7 and V is TRBV7-9; a possible D gene is TRBD2 (6 bases). Trimming took 0 bases from V and 3 from J, leaving 15 bases between them. There are 16 residues in the CDR3. Germline CDR1 and CDR2: SEHNR and FQNEAQ (reference sequence). As DNA, the CDR3 is TGTGCCAGCAGCTTAGCGCTGGAGGAGGGAGGCTACGAGCAGTACTTC. Protein product: CASSLALEEGGYEQYF. The entire variable domain, with the rest obtained from reference TRBV7-9 and TRBJ2-7, is as follows: DTGVSQNPRHKITKRGQNVTFRCDPISEHNRLYWYRQTLGQGPEFLTYFQNEAQLEKSRLLSDRFSAERPKGSFSTLEIQRTEQGDSAMYLCASSLALEEGGYEQYFGPGTRLTVT.

The rearrangement links TRBV20-1 to TRBJ2-7, with D maybe TRBD2 (6 bases). In germline, CDR1 is DFQATT, CDR2 SNEGSKA (reference sequence). The CDR3 runs to 12 residues. The V end was cut by 4 bases, the J end by 5 bases, with 12 bases between. The DNA for the CDR3 is TGCAGTGCTAAGAGGGGACTGCACGAGCAGTACTTC. Translation: CSAKRGLHEQYF.

This clonotype showed up just a few times. The chain has TRBV12-3 or TRBV12-4 and TRBJ1-1; perhaps TRBD1 as D (5 bases). V lost 7 bases to trimming and J lost 0 bases, with 18 bases between them. The CDR3 is 16 amino acids. The CDR3 DNA is TGTGCCAGCACCAGTTTGGGGCCCGGATTGAACACTGAAGCTTTCTTT. It yields the protein CASTSLGPGLNTEAFF.

This clonotype was counted at least ten times. The CDR3 DNA reads as TGTGCCACCAGCGACCCCGTAGCAAACATTCAGTACTTC. Its protein product is CATSDPVANIQYF. The chain recombines TRBV24-1 with TRBJ2-4; no clear D. CDR1 and CDR2 from the germline V gene are KGHDR and SFDVKD. The length of the CDR3 is 13 residues. V dropped 7 bases and J dropped 6 bases, with 12 bases sitting between them.

The V call is TRBV24-1, the J call TRBJ2-3; D is ambiguous. Germline V gives CDR1 KGHDR, CDR2 SFDVKD. This CDR3 has 13 residues. Trimming took 4 bases from V and 4 from J, leaving 8 bases between them. As DNA, the CDR3 is TGTGCCACCAGTGAACCCAGGTCAGATACGCAGTATTTT. Its protein is CATSEPRSDTQYF.

This clonotype has more than one count but fewer than ten. The chain combines TRBV7-2 with TRBJ1-1; D is uncertain. V was clipped by 6 bases and J by 0 bases, with 8 bases between them. Germline CDR1 and CDR2: SGHTA and FQGNSA. This CDR3 region has 13 residues. The CDR3 DNA follows: TGTGCCAGCAGATTTACAGTGAACACTGAAGCTTTCTTT. Protein sequence: CASRFTVNTEAFF.

This clonotype was picked up a small number of times. The CDR3 nucleotides are TGCAGTGCTCCAGTAGGTGGGACTAGCGGAATGGGAAAGACCCAGTACTTC. Amino acid sequence: CSAPVGGTSGMGKTQYF. J is TRBJ2-5 and V is TRBV20-1; 11 bases line up with TRBD2. Trimming at V came to 5 bases and at J to 6 bases, leaving 17 bases not matched to a gene. Germline V CDR1 and CDR2: DFQATT, SNEGSKA (reference sequence). The length of the CDR3 is 17 residues.

V is TRBV6-2 or TRBV6-3 and J is TRBJ2-7; TRBD1 is a possible D gene (6 bases). This CDR3 contains 15 residues. The germline CDR1 and CDR2 sequences are MNHEY and SVGEGT. V was pared by 6 bases and J by 0 bases, with 15 bases between. Here the CDR3 DNA reads TGTGCCAGCAGACCGGGACACGAGACCTCCTACGAGCAGTACGTC. Amino acids: CASRPGHETSYEQYV.

The chain links TRBV11-2 to TRBJ1-1; D possibly corresponds to TRBD1 (5 bases). The V gene's germline CDR1 is SGHAT and CDR2 FQNNGV. Trimming took 3 bases from V and 3 from J, leaving 20 bases between them. This CDR3 has 17 residues. The CDR3 here is CASSFYSGPWGDTEAFF. The CDR3 DNA reads as TGTGCCAGCAGCTTCTACTCAGGGCCTTGGGGGGACACTGAAGCTTTCTTT.

In this sample, this clonotype turned up a few times. The chain couples TRBV7-2 to TRBJ1-1; 10 bases are a match to TRBD1. The CDR3 is made up of 15 amino acids. CDR1 is SGHTA, CDR2 FQGNSA, per germline. Germline trimming cut 4 bases from V and 3 bases from J; bases unmatched to any gene: 5. The CDR3 sequence: CASSSLTGGHTEAFF. The CDR3 nucleotides are TGTGCCAGCAGCTCCTTGACAGGGGGCCACACTGAAGCTTTCTTT.

The chain joins TRBV7-2 to TRBJ2-5; D uncertain. CDR3 length: 11 amino acids. The germline gives CDR1 SGHTA, CDR2 FQGNSA. Trimming took 4 bases from V and 10 from J, leaving 10 bases between them. The CDR3 DNA follows: TGTGCCAGCAGCTCAAATAAGAACCAGTACTTC. Protein: CASSSNKNQYF.

The chain recombines TRBV28 with TRBJ1-5; D is perhaps TRBD1 (6 bases). Germline V gene data show CDR1 as MDHEN and CDR2 as SYDVKM. The CDR3 extends over 16 amino acids. V shed 2 bases and J shed 3 bases, with 14 bases lying between them. The CDR3 coding sequence is TGTGCCAGCAGTTTAAGGGGGGCGAGGGACAATCAGCCCCAGCATTTT. Its protein product is CASSLRGARDNQPQHF.

This clonotype appeared a few times. J is TRBJ1-6 and V is TRBV12-3 or TRBV12-4; D is possibly TRBD1 (6 bases). Trimming took off 6 bases at V and 0 bases at J, with 18 bases between the two ends. The CDR3 runs to 18 residues. CDR3 coding DNA: TGTGCCAGCAGACTACAGGGACGTGTTAGCTCCTATAATTCACCCCTCCACTTT. As protein: CASRLQGRVSSYNSPLHF.